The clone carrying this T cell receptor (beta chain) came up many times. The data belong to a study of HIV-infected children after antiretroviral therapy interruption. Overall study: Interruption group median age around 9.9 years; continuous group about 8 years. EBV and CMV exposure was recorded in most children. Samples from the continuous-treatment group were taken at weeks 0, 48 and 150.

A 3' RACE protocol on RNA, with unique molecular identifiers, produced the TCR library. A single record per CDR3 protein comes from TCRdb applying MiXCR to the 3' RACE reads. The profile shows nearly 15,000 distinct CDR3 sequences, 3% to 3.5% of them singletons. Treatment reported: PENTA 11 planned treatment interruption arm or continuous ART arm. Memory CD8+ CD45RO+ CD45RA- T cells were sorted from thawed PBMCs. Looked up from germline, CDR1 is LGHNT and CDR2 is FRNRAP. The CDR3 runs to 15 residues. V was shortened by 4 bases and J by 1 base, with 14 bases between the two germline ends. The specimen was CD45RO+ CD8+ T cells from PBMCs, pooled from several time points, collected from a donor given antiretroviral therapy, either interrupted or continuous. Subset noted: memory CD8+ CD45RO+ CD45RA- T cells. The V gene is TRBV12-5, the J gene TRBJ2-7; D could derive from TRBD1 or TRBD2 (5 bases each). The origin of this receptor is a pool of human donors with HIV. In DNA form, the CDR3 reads TGTGCTAGTGGTTCTCACCGGGACGGGTCCTACGAGCAGTACTTC. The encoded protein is CASGSHRDGSYEQYF.